This T cell receptor beta chain comes out of a study of T-cell memory formation after mild COVID-19. This clonotype was seen many times. Its antigen is unidentified. MiXCR, run by TCRdb on the 5' RACE reads, gives a single entry per CDR3 protein. The data contain about 340,000 distinct CDR3 sequences, about 15% of them singletons. Study-level findings and limits: For contracting clones, CD4+ ones sat mainly in CM and EM, CD8+ in EMRA.

The CDR3 extends over 13 amino acids. The germline V gene has CDR1 SGHAT and CDR2 FQNNGV. V was pared by 3 bases and J by 2 bases, with 7 bases between. The chain has TRBV11-2 and TRBJ2-5; unclear D gene. The sequenced material came from PBMCs or a T cell subset sorted from them (not recorded which). The TCR sequence derives from a man aged 18 to 35 who had mild COVID-19 (a few samples of this study predate the infection). Cell type and time point are not known. The CDR3 nucleotides are TGTGCCAGCAGCTTTTCCGGGCAAGAGACCCAGTACTTC. It yields the protein CASSFSGQETQYF.